This TCR beta chain was recovered during a study of radiotherapy plus CTLA-4 blockade in lung cancer (dated by TCRdb to 2016 to 2019). Study-level background: Among the enrolled patients, 15% to 20% had an objective response, and 31% reached disease control.

On the study overall, not on this receptor specifically: After treatment with radiotherapy and ipilimumab, TCR clones that came from tumors expanded in the peripheral blood. Increased serum interferon-beta after radiation, together with early dynamic changes in blood T cell clones, were reported to be the strongest predictors of response.

This clone has only one observation. Its target antigen remains unknown. Per-nucleotide qualities are absent, and no much larger clonotype sits a single base away. The study evaluated CTLA-4 blockade (ipilimumab) given together with focal radiation therapy in patients who had chemo-refractory metastatic non-small-cell lung cancer. Receptor libraries were prepared by the immunoSEQ multiplex PCR assay. The clones in this table, taken by TCRdb from immuneACCESS, are in-frame only. Not every clone is retained; where verified, under half of the shortfall comes from an unresolved V gene, and the cause of the rest is unknown. This sample lists under 55,000 clones; around 85% were detected once. Jointly, the top ten make up 2.5% to 3.5% of the sample. The specimen comprised peripheral blood, sampled from a patient treated with radiotherapy plus ipilimumab. The sequence was collected from a human donor with non-small cell lung cancer who had a partial response to radiotherapy plus ipilimumab.

The nucleotide sequence is TGTGCCATCAGTGAGTCAGGGGAGGGGGCAGATACGCAGTATTTT. The resulting protein is CAISESGEGADTQYF. The chain links TRBV10-3 with TRBJ2-3, with TRBD2 tentatively as D gene (7 bases match). The CDR3, from cysteine to phenylalanine, totals 15 residues. This entry keeps only the CDR3 DNA: 45 bases, framed from base 1. V was cut back by 0 bases and J by 4 bases, leaving a gap of 11 bases between them. Taken from the germline V gene, the CDR1 and CDR2 loops are ENHRY and SYGVKD.